Sequencing of this T cell receptor (beta chain) was carried out in a study of blood T cell repertoires in COVID-19. Study-wide context: Samples representing acute and convalescent COVID-19 were sourced from the United States, Italy and Spain. Sample material is recorded as cDNA or gDNA derived from T cells, B-cell-depleted T cells, or PBMCs.

In the authors' methods: Amplifying reference gene primers gave estimates of nucleated cell counts. Data came from immunoSEQ multiplex PCR; TCRdb stores just in-frame clones and leaves some out. For V, J and clone size, that table is used; D and trimming come from the DNA. This sample has approximately 45,000 clones, with around 85% found just once. Germline V CDR1 and CDR2: KGHSH, LQKENI. V gave up 6 bases and J gave up 4 bases; unmatched junction bases: 4. This CDR3 region has 14 residues. The chain is built from TRBV18 and TRBJ1-5; 9 nucleotides align to TRBD1. The receptor was isolated from a woman aged 80 or over with acute or convalescent COVID-19. Source material: peripheral blood. The CDR3 DNA reads as TGTGCCAGCTCCCACAGGGGGCTTAATCAGCCCCAGCATTTT. It codes for CASSHRGLNQPQHF.